The T cell receptor (beta chain) described here comes from a study of blood T cell repertoires in COVID-19 (dated by TCRdb to about 2020). Turning to the overall study: Samples covering the acute and convalescent phases of COVID-19 were provided by collaborators in the United States, Italy and Spain. Samples were obtained from the ongoing ImmuneRACE study (first 160 participants) and from about 1,300 subjects provided by 6 global collaborators. Where available, HLA class I and class II types were obtained from metadata supplied by the sample provider rather than from assay-based typing. The material from the prospective study consisted of cDNA or gDNA derived from T cells, B-cell-depleted T cells, or PBMCs. Subjects who had been exposed to COVID-19, were actively infected with it, or had recovered from it provided the deeply sampled blood TCRbeta repertoires that made up the dataset. The repertoires were released in a freely available public database meant as a resource for research on the immune response to SARS-CoV-2. The sample metadata nearly always contained a de-identified subject ID, COVID-19 status, age in years and sex. The paper as a whole reports these results and caveats: How much clinical and demographic metadata was included differed by source and by participant, and the metadata was provided uncurated.

Looking up the germline V gene (reference sequence) yields CDR1 DFQATT and CDR2 SNEGSKA. The CDR3 has 11 amino acids, counting the end cysteine and phenylalanine. Left in the record is the CDR3 DNA by itself, 33 bases read in frame from the first base. V and J are truncated by 1 base and 7 bases respectively, leaving an intervening sequence of 4 bases. Collaborating institutions collected whole blood in K2EDTA tubes following their own protocols. Collaborator samples were shipped for TCRbeta analysis as frozen whole blood, isolated PBMCs, or DNA extracted from either sample type. As concerns this clone: No antigen is known for it. Base qualities are not provided; no much larger clone lies one nucleotide away.

The immunoSEQ Assay, a bias-controlled multiplex PCR, was used to amplify TCRbeta CDR3 regions from genomic DNA. The published analysis was carried out like this. Within the assay, amplification of reference gene primers was used to estimate how many nucleated cells each sample contained. To quantify the absolute abundance of each unique TCRbeta CDR3 rearrangement, sequence reads were collapsed and filtered. For each sample, productive Simpson clonality was calculated as the square root of Simpson's diversity index across productive rearrangements. Entries here come from immuneACCESS through TCRdb and include only in-frame sequences with V and J called. Some clones fail to appear in such tables; in the studies checked, an unresolved V gene covers under half of the shortfall, and the cause of the remainder is unknown. V, J and clone size derive from that table, while D and trimming were established from the DNA sequence. This sample holds around 95,000 clones; roughly 80% were observed only once. The ten largest make up roughly 29% of the sample.

The rearranged segments are TRBV20-1 and TRBJ2-2; the D gene identity is not certain. Sequences were obtained from peripheral blood. The receptor's source is a man aged 65 to 79 with active or convalescent COVID-19. Here is the DNA: TGCAGTGCTAGAGGGAGCGGGGAGCTGTTTTTT. Its protein is CSARGSGELFF.